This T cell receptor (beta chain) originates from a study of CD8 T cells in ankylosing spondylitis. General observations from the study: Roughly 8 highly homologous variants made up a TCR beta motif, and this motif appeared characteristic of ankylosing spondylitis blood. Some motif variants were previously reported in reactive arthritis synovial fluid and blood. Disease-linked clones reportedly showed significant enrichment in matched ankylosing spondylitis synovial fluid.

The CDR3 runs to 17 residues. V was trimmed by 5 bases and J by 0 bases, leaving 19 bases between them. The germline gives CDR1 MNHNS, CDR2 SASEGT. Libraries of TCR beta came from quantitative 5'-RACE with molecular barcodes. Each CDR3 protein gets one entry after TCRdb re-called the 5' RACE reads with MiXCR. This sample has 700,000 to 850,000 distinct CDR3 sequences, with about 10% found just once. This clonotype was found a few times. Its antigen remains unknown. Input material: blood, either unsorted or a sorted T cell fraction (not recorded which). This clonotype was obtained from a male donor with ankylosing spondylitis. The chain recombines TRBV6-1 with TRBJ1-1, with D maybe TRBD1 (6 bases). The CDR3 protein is CASSPPMGARLNTEAFF. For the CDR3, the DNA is TGTGCCAGCAGTCCCCCTATGGGGGCGAGACTGAACACTGAAGCTTTCTTT.